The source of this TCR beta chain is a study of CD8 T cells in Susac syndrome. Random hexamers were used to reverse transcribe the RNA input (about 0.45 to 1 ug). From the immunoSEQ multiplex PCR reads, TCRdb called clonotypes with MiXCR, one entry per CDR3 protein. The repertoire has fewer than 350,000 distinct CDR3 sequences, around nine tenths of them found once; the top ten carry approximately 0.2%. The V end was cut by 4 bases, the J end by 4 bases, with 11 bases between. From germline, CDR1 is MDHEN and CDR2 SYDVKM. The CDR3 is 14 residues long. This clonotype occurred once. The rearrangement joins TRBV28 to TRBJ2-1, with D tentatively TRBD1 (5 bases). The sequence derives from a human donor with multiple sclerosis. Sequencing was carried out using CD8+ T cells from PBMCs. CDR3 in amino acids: CASSYRRPYNEQFF. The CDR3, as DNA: TGTGCCAGCAGTTACAGGAGACCGTACAATGAGCAGTTCTTC.